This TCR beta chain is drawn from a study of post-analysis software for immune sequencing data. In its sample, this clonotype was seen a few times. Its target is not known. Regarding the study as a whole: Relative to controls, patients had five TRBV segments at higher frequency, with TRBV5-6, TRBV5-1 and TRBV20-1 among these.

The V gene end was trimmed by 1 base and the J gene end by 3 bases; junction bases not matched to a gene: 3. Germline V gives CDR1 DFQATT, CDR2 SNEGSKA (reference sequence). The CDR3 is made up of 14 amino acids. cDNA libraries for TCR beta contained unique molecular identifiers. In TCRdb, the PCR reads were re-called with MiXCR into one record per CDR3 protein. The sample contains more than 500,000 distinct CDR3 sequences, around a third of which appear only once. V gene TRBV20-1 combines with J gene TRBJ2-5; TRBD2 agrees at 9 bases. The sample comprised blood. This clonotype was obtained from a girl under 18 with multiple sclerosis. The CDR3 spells CSARGLAEEETQYF. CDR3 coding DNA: TGCAGTGCTAGAGGACTAGCGGAAGAAGAGACCCAGTACTTC.